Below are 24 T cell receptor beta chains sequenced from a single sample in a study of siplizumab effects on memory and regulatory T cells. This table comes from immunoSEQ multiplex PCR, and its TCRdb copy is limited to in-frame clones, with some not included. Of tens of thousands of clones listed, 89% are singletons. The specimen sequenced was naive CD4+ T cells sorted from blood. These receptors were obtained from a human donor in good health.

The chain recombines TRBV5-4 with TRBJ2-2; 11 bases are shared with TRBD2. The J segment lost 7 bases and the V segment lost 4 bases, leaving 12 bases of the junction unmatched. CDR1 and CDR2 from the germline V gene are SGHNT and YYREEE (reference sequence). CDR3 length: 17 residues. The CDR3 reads CASSRGLAEREIGELFF. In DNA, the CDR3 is TGTGCCAGCAGCCGGGGACTAGCGGAACGTGAGATCGGGGAGCTGTTTTTT.

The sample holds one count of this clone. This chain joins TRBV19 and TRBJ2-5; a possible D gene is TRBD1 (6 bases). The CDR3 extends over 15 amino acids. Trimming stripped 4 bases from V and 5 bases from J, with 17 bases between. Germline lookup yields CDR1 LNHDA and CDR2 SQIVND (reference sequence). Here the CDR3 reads CASSTSGARRETQYF. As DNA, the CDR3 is TGTGCCAGTAGTACCTCAGGGGCGCGACGGGAGACCCAGTACTTC.

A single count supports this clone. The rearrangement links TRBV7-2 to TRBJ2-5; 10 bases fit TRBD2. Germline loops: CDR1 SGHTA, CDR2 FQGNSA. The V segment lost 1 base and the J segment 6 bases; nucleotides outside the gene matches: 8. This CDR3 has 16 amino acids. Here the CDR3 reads CASSLGQSSGRKTQYF. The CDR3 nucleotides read TGTGCCAGCAGCTTAGGTCAGTCTAGCGGGAGAAAGACCCAGTACTTC. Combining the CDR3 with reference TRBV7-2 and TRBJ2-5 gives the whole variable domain GAGVSQSPSNKVTEKGKDVELRCDPISGHTALYWYRQSLGQGLEFLIYFQGNSAPDKSGLPSDRFSAERTGGSVSTLTIQRTQQEDSAVYLCASSLGQSSGRKTQYFGPGTRLLVL.

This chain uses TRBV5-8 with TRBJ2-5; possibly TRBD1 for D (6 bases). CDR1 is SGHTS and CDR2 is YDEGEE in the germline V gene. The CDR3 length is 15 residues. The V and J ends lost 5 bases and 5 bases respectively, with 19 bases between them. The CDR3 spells CASSYRWGLDETQYF. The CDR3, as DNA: TGTGCCAGCAGTTACCGCTGGGGGCTGGACGAGACCCAGTACTTC.

The CDR3, as DNA: TGTGCCACCCTAGGGAGGGAAAGGACATATTTT. As protein: CATLGRERTYF. The V gene is TRBV6-5, the J gene TRBJ1-3; D is undetermined. V dropped 10 bases and J dropped 15 bases, with 19 bases sitting between them. CDR1 is MNHEY and CDR2 is SVGAGI in the germline V gene. This CDR3 spans 11 amino acids.

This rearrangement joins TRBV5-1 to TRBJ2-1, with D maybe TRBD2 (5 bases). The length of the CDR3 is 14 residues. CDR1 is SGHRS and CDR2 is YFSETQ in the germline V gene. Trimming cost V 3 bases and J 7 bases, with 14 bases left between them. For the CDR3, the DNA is TGCGCCAGCAGCTGGACTCCGGGTTGGAATGAGCAGTTCTTC. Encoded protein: CASSWTPGWNEQFF.

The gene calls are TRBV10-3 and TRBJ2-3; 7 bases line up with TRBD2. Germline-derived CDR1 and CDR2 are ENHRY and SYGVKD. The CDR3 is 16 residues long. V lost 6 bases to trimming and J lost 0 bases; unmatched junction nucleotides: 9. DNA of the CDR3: TGTGCCATCAGCGGGGGGACCCGCGGAAGCACAGATACGCAGTATTTT. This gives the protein CAISGGTRGSTDTQYF.

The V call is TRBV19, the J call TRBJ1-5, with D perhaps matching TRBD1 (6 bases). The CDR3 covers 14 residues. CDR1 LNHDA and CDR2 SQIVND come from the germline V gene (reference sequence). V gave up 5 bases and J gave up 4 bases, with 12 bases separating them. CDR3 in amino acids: CASSDLQGNQPQHF. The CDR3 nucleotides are TGTGCCAGTAGTGACCTACAGGGAAATCAGCCCCAGCATTTT.

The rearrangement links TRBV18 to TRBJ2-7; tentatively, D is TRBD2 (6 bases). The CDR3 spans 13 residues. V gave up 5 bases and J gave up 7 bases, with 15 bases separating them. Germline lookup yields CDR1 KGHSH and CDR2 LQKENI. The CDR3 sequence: CASSAGDWGEQYF. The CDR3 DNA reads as TGTGCCAGCTCAGCCGGGGACTGGGGAGAGCAGTACTTC.

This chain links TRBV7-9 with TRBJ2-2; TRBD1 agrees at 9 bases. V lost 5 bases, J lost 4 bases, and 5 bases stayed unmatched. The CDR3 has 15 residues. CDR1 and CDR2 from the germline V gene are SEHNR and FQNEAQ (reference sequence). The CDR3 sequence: CASSPGQGLTGELFF. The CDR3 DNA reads TGTGCCAGCAGCCCGGGACAGGGCCTCACCGGGGAGCTGTTTTTT.

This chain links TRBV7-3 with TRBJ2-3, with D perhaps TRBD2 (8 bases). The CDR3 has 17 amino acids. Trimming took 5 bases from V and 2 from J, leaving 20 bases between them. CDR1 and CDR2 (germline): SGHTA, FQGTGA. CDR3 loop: CASSPKRGTALTDTQYF. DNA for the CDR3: TGTGCCAGCAGCCCCAAGCGGGGGACAGCCCTCACAGATACGCAGTATTTT.

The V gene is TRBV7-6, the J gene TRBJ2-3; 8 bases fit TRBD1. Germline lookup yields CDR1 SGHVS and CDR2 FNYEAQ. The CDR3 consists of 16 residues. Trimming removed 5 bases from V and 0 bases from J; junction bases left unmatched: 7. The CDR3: CASSHRTGSSTDTQYF. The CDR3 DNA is TGTGCCAGCAGCCACAGGACAGGGTCAAGCACAGATACGCAGTATTTT.

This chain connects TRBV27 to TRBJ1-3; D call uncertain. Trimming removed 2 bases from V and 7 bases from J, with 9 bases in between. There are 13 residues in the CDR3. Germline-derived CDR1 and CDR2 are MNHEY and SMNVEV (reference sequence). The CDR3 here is CASSLRESNTIYF. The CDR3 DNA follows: TGTGCCAGCAGTTTAAGGGAGTCGAACACCATATATTTT.

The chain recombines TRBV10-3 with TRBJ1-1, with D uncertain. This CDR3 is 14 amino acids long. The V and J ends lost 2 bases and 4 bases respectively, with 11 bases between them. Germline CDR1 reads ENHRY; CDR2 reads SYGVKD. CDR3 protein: CAISEAGEGTEAFF. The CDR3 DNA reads TGTGCCATCAGTGAGGCAGGAGAGGGCACTGAAGCTTTCTTT.

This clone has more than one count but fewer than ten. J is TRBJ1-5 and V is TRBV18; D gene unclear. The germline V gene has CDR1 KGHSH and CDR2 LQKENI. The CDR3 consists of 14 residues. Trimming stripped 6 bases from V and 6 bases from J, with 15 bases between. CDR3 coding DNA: TGTGCCAGCTCGCAACGGGAGGTCGGTCAGCCCCAGCATTTT. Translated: CASSQREVGQPQHF.

The CDR3, as DNA: TGCGCCAGCAGGACCGGGACAGGGTCCTACGAGCAGTACTTC. It encodes CASRTGTGSYEQYF. The V gene is TRBV10-1, the J gene TRBJ2-7; 9 bases map to TRBD1. Germline loops: CDR1 WNHNN, CDR2 SYGVQD (reference sequence). V trimming: 6 bases; J trimming: 1 base; junction bases outside the gene matches: 4. This CDR3 spans 14 amino acids.

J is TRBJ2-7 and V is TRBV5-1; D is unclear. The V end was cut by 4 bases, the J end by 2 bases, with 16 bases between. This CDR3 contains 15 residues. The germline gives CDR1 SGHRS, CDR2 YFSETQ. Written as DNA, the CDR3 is TGCGCCAGCAGCCCCCAGCAGGCCGTGCCCTACGAGCAGTACTTC. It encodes CASSPQQAVPYEQYF.

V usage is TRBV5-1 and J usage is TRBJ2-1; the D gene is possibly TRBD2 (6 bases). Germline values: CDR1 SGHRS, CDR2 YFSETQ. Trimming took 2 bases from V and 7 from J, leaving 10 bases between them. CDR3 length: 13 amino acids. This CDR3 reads CASSLGSGNEQFF. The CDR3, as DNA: TGCGCCAGCAGCTTAGGGAGCGGGAATGAGCAGTTCTTC. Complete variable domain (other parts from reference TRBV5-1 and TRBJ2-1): KAGVTQTPRYLIKTRGQQVTLSCSPISGHRSVSWYQQTPGQGLQFLFEYFSETQRNKGNFPGRFSGRQFSNSRSEMNVSTLELGDSALYLCASSLGSGNEQFFGPGTRLTVL.

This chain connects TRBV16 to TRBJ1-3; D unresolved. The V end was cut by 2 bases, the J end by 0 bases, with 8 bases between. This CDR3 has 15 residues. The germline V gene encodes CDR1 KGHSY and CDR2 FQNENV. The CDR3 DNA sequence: TGTGCCAGCAGCCAAGGCCGCCCCTCTGGAAACACCATATATTTT. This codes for CASSQGRPSGNTIYF.

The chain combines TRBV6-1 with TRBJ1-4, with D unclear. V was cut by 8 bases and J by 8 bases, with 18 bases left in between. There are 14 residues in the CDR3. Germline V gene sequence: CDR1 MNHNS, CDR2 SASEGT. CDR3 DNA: TGTGCCAGCTCAGAAGGCCGAATGAGAGAAAAACTGTTTTTT. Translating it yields CASSEGRMREKLFF.

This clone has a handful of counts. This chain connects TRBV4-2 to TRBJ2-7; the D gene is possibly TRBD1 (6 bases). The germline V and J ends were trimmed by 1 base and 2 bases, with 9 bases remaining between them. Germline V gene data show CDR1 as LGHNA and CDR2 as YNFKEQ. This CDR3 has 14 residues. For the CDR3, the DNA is TGTGCCAGCAGCCAAGCTTCAGGGGCCTACGAGCAGTACTTC. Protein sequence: CASSQASGAYEQYF.

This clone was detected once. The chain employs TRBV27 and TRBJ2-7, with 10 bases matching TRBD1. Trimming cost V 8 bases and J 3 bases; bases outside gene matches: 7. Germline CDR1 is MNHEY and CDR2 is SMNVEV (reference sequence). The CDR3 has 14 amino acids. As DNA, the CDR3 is TGTGCCAGCGGACGGGACAGGGGTCTCTACGAGCAGTACTTC. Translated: CASGRDRGLYEQYF.

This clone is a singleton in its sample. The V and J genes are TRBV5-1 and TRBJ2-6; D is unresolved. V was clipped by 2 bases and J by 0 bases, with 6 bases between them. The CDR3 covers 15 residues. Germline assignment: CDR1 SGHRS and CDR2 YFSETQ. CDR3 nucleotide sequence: TGCGCCAGCAGCTTAGCAAACTCTGGGGCCAACGTCCTGACTTTC. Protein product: CASSLANSGANVLTF.

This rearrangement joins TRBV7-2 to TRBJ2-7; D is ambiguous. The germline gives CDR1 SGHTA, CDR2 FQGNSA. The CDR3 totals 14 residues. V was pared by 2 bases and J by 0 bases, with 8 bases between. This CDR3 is CASSLLSSSYEQYF. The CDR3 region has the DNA TGTGCCAGCAGCTTACTTTCCAGCTCCTACGAGCAGTACTTC.